This T cell receptor beta chain was recovered during a study of cytomegalovirus exposure and HLA in healthy donors. Study results and caveats: Another analysis was done later, and it associated approximately 18,000 TCR beta sequences with HLA alleles at 0.05 false discovery rate.

Turning to this clone: The target antigen is unknown.

Both 60 Vbeta primers and 13 Jbeta primers went into the PCR. Assay: immunoSEQ multiplex PCR; the TCRdb copy retains only in-frame clones and omits some. The sample lists 110,000 or so clones; over 65% were seen once. The V and J ends lost 5 bases and 2 bases, in that order; junction bases with no gene match: 9. The CDR3 is made up of 16 amino acids. The V gene's germline CDR1 is SGHVS and CDR2 FQNEAQ. The sequence came from a woman aged 30 to 39 in good health and CMV-seropositive. V is TRBV7-8 and J is TRBJ2-5; 9 bases are shared with TRBD2. The source material was PBMCs. CDR3 DNA sequence: TGTGCCAGCAGCCTGGCCGGGACTAGCATACAAGAGACCCAGTACTTC. As protein: CASSLAGTSIQETQYF.